This is a list of T cell receptor beta chains from one sample in a study of regulatory T cells in long-lasting Graves disease. TCRdb re-called the multiplex PCR reads through MiXCR, storing one row per CDR3 protein. The data show under 800,000 distinct CDR3 sequences, 15% to 20% seen once. The same sample was also studied in work on T cells in Graves' hyperthyroidism and ophthalmopathy.

The sequenced sample was peripheral blood mononuclear cells (PBMCs), obtained at new diagnosis, from a patient treated with antithyroid drugs. The receptors here all came from a woman between 25 and 40 years old with Graves disease. The CDR3 runs from the conserved cysteine through the conserved F or W. Each record gives: V gene, clone size, J gene, D gene, CDR3 protein, CDR3 DNA. D genes are given only for firm matches. Clone size, where shown, is once, few, many, or a class for clones that have expanded.

>TRBV6-5|many|TRBJ2-2|TRBD1
CASSYDGTVTGELFF
TGTGCCAGCAGTTACGACGGGACAGTCACCGGGGAGCTGTTTTTT
>TRBV12-3/TRBV12-4|many|TRBJ1-5|.
CASSRNTGVNQPQHF
TGTGCCAGCAGTAGGAACACAGGAGTCAATCAGCCCCAGCATTTT
>TRBV27|few|TRBJ2-7|TRBD2
CASSLFAGGRASSYEQYF
TGTGCCAGCAGTTTATTCGCTGGCGGGAGGGCTAGCTCCTACGAGCAGTACTTC
>TRBV7-9|many|TRBJ2-5|TRBD1
CASSLGDRDQETQYF
TGTGCCAGCAGCTTAGGGGACAGGGACCAAGAGACCCAGTACTTC
>TRBV6-2/TRBV6-3|few|TRBJ2-1|.
CASSPESWGGEQFF
TGTGCCAGCAGTCCCGAAAGCTGGGGTGGTGAGCAGTTCTTC
>TRBV20-1|.|TRBJ2-5|.
CSALGLGETQYF
TGCAGTGCTCTGGGATTGGGGGAGACCCAGTACTTC
>TRBV2|many|TRBJ2-7|.
CASEYGSSYEQYF
TGTGCCAGCGAGTACGGAAGCTCCTACGAGCAGTACTTC
>TRBV7-2|many|TRBJ2-3|.
CASSSRSARTDTQYF
TGTGCCAGCAGCTCCCGTAGCGCCCGCACAGATACGCAGTATTTT
>TRBV2|.|TRBJ1-2|.
CASSATGPGYGYTF
TGTGCCAGCAGTGCGACAGGACCCGGCTATGGCTACACCTTC
>TRBV18|.|TRBJ1-3|.
CASLLMQGPSSGNTIYF
TGTGCCAGCCTCTTGATGCAGGGACCAAGCTCTGGAAACACCATATATTTT
>TRBV6-5|few|TRBJ2-7|.
CASSYIADSSYEQYF
TGTGCCAGCAGTTATATCGCGGACAGTTCCTACGAGCAGTACTTC
>TRBV30|.|TRBJ2-1|.
CAWSRVYEQFF
TGTGCCTGGAGCCGGGTCTATGAGCAGTTCTTC
>TRBV20-1|many|TRBJ2-7|TRBD2
CSARDFSGSYEQYF
TGCAGTGCTAGAGATTTTAGCGGGAGCTACGAGCAGTACTTC
>TRBV12-3/TRBV12-4|many|TRBJ2-2|.
CASSLNAGNPTGELFF
TGTGCCAGCAGTCTAAACGCGGGTAACCCCACCGGGGAGCTGTTTTTT
>TRBV28|many|TRBJ1-5|.
CASSLYRAVSNQPQHF
TGTGCCAGCAGTTTGTACAGGGCTGTTAGCAATCAGCCCCAGCATTTT
>TRBV9|few|TRBJ1-1|.
CASSVVSSNTEAFF
TGTGCCAGCAGCGTAGTGTCCAGCAACACTGAAGCTTTCTTT
>TRBV6-1|many|TRBJ1-4|.
CASSPIASSEKLFF
TGTGCCAGCAGTCCGATAGCCTCGTCTGAAAAACTGTTTTTT
>TRBV5-5|.|TRBJ1-1|.
CASSLAGRGSNTEAFF
TGTGCCAGCAGCTTGGCCGGTCGGGGATCCAACACTGAAGCTTTCTTT
>TRBV30|few|TRBJ2-7|.
CAWNLGERTYEQYF
TGTGCCTGGAATCTGGGGGAGCGGACCTACGAGCAGTACTTC
>TRBV7-8|many|TRBJ1-1|.
CASRQAVTEAFF
TGTGCCAGCAGACAGGCGGTAACTGAAGCTTTCTTT
>TRBV5-8|.|TRBJ1-5|.
CASSLWVREQPQHF
TGTGCCAGCAGCTTGTGGGTCAGGGAGCAGCCCCAGCATTTT
>TRBV9|.|TRBJ1-3|.
CASRPFIYF
TGTGCCAGCAGGCCCTTCATATATTTT
>TRBV28|many|TRBJ2-7|.
CASSFQGIPYEQYF
TGTGCCAGCAGTTTCCAGGGGATCCCCTACGAGCAGTACTTC
>TRBV3-1|.|TRBJ2-5|TRBD2
CASSQGTSGPIQETQYF
TGTGCCAGCAGCCAAGGGACTAGCGGACCCATACAAGAGACCCAGTACTTC
>TRBV29-1|many|TRBJ2-5|TRBD1
CSVGQGARETQYF
TGCAGCGTGGGACAGGGGGCTCGTGAGACCCAGTACTTC
>TRBV5-6|.|TRBJ2-7|TRBD1
CASSPDRPTGPNYEQYF
TGTGCCAGCAGCCCGGACAGGCCCACTGGTCCCAACTACGAGCAGTACTTC
>TRBV19|.|TRBJ1-6|TRBD1
CASSIRQGSNSPLHF
TGTGCCAGTAGTATTCGACAGGGGAGCAATTCACCCCTCCACTTT
>TRBV14|few|TRBJ2-5|.
CASSQLGLYQETQYF
TGTGCCAGCAGCCAACTGGGACTGTACCAAGAGACCCAGTACTTC
>TRBV19|.|TRBJ2-1|TRBD2
CASSSQTGTSGRANEQFF
TGTGCCAGTAGTTCCCAGACCGGGACTAGCGGGAGGGCCAATGAGCAGTTCTTC
>TRBV19|.|TRBJ2-3|.
CASSPTTRRKSYEQYF
TGTGCCAGTAGTCCTACGACTAGAAGAAAATCCTACGAGCAGTATTTT
>TRBV28|many|TRBJ2-1|TRBD2
CASSLLAGGNEQFF
TGTGCCAGCAGTTTACTAGCGGGAGGAAATGAGCAGTTCTTC
>TRBV28|many|TRBJ2-6|TRBD1
CATPPAGAQGGSGANVLTF
TGTGCCACCCCCCCCGCGGGTGCACAGGGGGGCTCTGGGGCCAACGTCCTGACTTTC
>TRBV3-1|.|TRBJ2-4|.
CASSKQGGKNIQYF
TGTGCCAGCAGCAAACAGGGAGGCAAAAACATTCAGTACTTC
>TRBV7-3|many|TRBJ2-1|.
CASRREGGNEQFF
TGTGCCAGCCGACGGGAAGGAGGCAATGAGCAGTTCTTC
>TRBV29-1|.|TRBJ2-6|TRBD1
CSVLNRGTSGANVLTF
TGCAGCGTTCTGAACAGGGGAACCTCCGGGGCCAACGTCCTGACTTTC
>TRBV7-3|many|TRBJ2-1|.
CASSPSLSSYNEQFF
TGTGCCAGCAGCCCCTCGCTTTCCTCCTACAATGAGCAGTTCTTC
>TRBV5-1|few|TRBJ1-1|TRBD1
CASSLPGTGGLNEAFF
TGCGCCAGCAGCTTGCCCGGGACAGGGGGCCTGAATGAAGCTTTCTTT
>TRBV14|few|TRBJ2-7|TRBD2
CASSQGTSGAYEQYF
TGTGCCAGCAGCCAAGGGACTAGCGGCGCCTACGAGCAGTACTTC
>TRBV25-1|.|TRBJ1-3|TRBD1
CASRWGTAGNTIYF
TGTGCCAGCAGATGGGGGACAGCTGGAAACACCATATATTTT